This record looks at one TCR beta chain sequence and its context. This specimen belongs to a study of blood T cell repertoires in COVID-19. Overall study: The United States, Italy and Spain were the sources of the acute and convalescent COVID-19 samples. Nucleic acid was either cDNA or gDNA, and it came from T cells, B-cell-depleted T cells, or PBMCs.

V was clipped by 7 bases and J by 1 base; unmatched bases: 3. CDR1 and CDR2 (germline): MNHEY, SVGAGI. The CDR3 totals 13 residues. Source study methods: Amplification of reference gene primers provided the estimated nucleated cell counts. Profiling relied on immunoSEQ multiplex PCR, and the TCRdb table lists in-frame clones only, not all of them. That table gives V, J and clone size, and the DNA gave D and trimming. The table has fewer than 180,000 clones, roughly 80% seen once. Sequencing was done on a sample of peripheral blood. The TCR originated in a man in his 70s with acute or convalescent COVID-19. The chain recombines TRBV6-5 with TRBJ1-1, with 7 bases lining up with TRBD1. DNA for the CDR3: TGTGCCAGCACGACAGGGAGGAACACTGAAGCTTTCTTT. Its protein is CASTTGRNTEAFF.